The clone carrying this T cell receptor beta chain was observed at least ten times. The time point was: technical triplicate 2. These data belong to a study of neurological immune-mediated disorders. MiXCR was run by TCRdb on the 5' RACE reads, yielding one entry per CDR3 protein. The data hold about 59,000 distinct CDR3 sequences, with 24% observed a single time. The CDR3 has 19 amino acids. The J segment lost 0 bases and the V segment lost 4 bases, leaving 12 bases of the junction unmatched. The V gene's germline CDR1 is SGHRS and CDR2 YFSETQ. Material for sequencing was PBMCs. This sequence joins TRBV5-1 and TRBJ1-4, with 10 bases fitting TRBD1. This TCR derives from a man aged 55 to 69 with HTLV-1-associated myelopathy (HAM/TSP). The DNA for the CDR3 is TGCGCCAGCAGCCGACCTCCGGGACAGGGGCCCCCAACTAATGAAAAACTGTTTTTT. It is translated as CASSRPPGQGPPTNEKLFF.